This is a list of T cell receptor beta chains from one sample in a study of blood T cell repertoires in COVID-19. Measured with immunoSEQ multiplex PCR; TCRdb has only the in-frame clones, and not every one. In the table there are 340,000 or so clones, around 88% of which are singletons. Sequences were obtained from peripheral blood. These receptors were collected from a man aged 25-40 years with active or convalescent COVID-19. The conserved cysteine and the conserved F or W are not part of the CDR3 here.

TRBJ1-5	TRBV15	ATSRPGLENQPQH
TRBJ1-2	TRBV6-5	ASREGSNYGYT
TRBJ2-7	TRBV7-8	ASSLALGGSYEQY
TRBJ2-7	TRBV7-9	ASSRSSYEQY
TRBJ1-5	TRBV28	ASSPRESFNQPQH
TRBJ2-3	TRBV29-1	SVPGLVTDTQY
TRBJ2-3	TRBV7-9	ASSLAGGSAPDTQY
TRBJ1-6	TRBV6-5	ASRRDIQSPLH
TRBJ1-1	TRBV9	ASSVAGGMNTEAF
TRBJ2-7	TRBV11-2	ASRPLGTSEQY
TRBJ2-1	TRBV3-1/TRBV3-2	ASSQGLYNEQF
TRBJ2-5	TRBV10-2	ASSEPGQGTKTQY
TRBJ2-6	TRBV9	ASSTPGQSTVLT
TRBJ1-5	TRBV24-1	ATSSGFGISNQPQH
TRBJ1-6	TRBV12-3/TRBV12-4	ASSFSSPLH
TRBJ2-3	TRBV19	ASNMAASTDTQY
TRBJ2-1	TRBV28	ASTETSGYNEQF
TRBJ1-3	TRBV7-8	ASSLGQARDIDTIY
TRBJ1-6	TRBV12-5	ASGLPPNSPLH
TRBJ2-3	TRBV3-1/TRBV3-2	ASSQDGEEDTQY
TRBJ2-3	TRBV5-1	ASSFYLLSTDTQY
TRBJ1-5	TRBV2	ASRTGGRSNQPQH
TRBJ1-2	TRBV7-9	ASSRGQATYGYT
TRBJ1-1	TRBV18	ASSPEPMNTEAF
TRBJ2-1	TRBV6-5	ASSYSTSSYNEQF
TRBJ2-5	TRBV5-1	ASSLAVTQETQY
TRBJ1-2	TRBV6-2/TRBV6-3	ASSLFGTVGGYT
TRBJ2-7	TRBV7-2	ASSSSAAYYEQY
TRBJ1-2	TRBV30	AWSLTGFRGYT
TRBJ2-3	TRBV5-1	ASSYRGGTDTQY
TRBJ1-5	TRBV2	ASAQTDSNQPQH
TRBJ2-5	TRBV11-2	ASRLAGDQETQY
TRBJ2-5	TRBV5-6	ASSLSVAVEETQY
TRBJ1-2	TRBV4-2	ASSPVPGQHALSGYT
TRBJ1-5	TRBV6-2/TRBV6-3	ASSYSIGGGQPQH
TRBJ2-7	TRBV6-5	ASSYSEGTPFYEQY
TRBJ1-2	TRBV29-1	SARRQGTYGYT
TRBJ1-5	TRBV19	ASSYRVGSSNQPQH
TRBJ2-1	TRBV5-6	ASSWGLEGGVNEQF
TRBJ1-2	TRBV5-3	ARSGGDGYT
TRBJ2-1	TRBV7-3	ASSFSGRNEQF
TRBJ2-7	TRBV9	ASSVATGLSYEQY
TRBJ2-3	TRBV6-2/TRBV6-3	ASSRQNTQY
TRBJ2-5	TRBV4-1	ASSQTGTSRQETQY
TRBJ2-7	TRBV20-1	SASVPGQRMAPY
TRBJ1-1	TRBV6-1	ASSEEGDTYPDTEAF
TRBJ2-7	TRBV9	ASSVEPGYEQY
TRBJ2-1	TRBV19	ASSSTYPHNEQF